Following are 30 T cell receptor beta chains from one sample sequenced in a study of blood T cell repertoires in COVID-19. Sequencing was performed with immunoSEQ multiplex PCR; in TCRdb, only in-frame clones are kept and a portion is missing. The data show some 150,000 clones, about nine tenths seen once. Input material: peripheral blood. The receptors come from a woman in her sixties with active or convalescent COVID-19.

The chain employs TRBV9 and TRBJ1-5; TRBD1 agrees at 9 bases. CDR3 length: 14 amino acids. With 3 bases clipped from V and 4 bases from J, the junction kept 2 bases outside the gene matches. Germline-derived CDR1 and CDR2 are SGDLS and YYNGEE. The CDR3, as DNA: TGTGCCAGCAGCGAGACAGGGGGAAATCAGCCCCAGCATTTT. This encodes CASSETGGNQPQHF.

This clone was observed a single time. This chain connects TRBV10-3 to TRBJ1-3; maybe TRBD1 (6 bases). The CDR3 extends over 15 amino acids. Germline V CDR1 and CDR2: ENHRY, SYGVKD. Trimming took 5 bases from V and 6 from J, leaving 17 bases between them. The CDR3 region is CAISTGPGQSNTIYF. In DNA form, the CDR3 reads TGTGCCATCAGTACTGGTCCGGGACAATCAAACACCATATATTTT.

This chain connects TRBV6-5 to TRBJ2-7; no clear D gene. Germline V CDR1 and CDR2: MNHEY, SVGAGI. CDR3 length: 15 amino acids. The germline V and J ends were trimmed by 4 bases and 3 bases, with 16 bases remaining between them. DNA of the CDR3: TGTGCCAGCAGTTTGGGCAGCTCTATAGGCTACGAGCAGTACTTC. Its protein product is CASSLGSSIGYEQYF.

V is TRBV19 and J is TRBJ2-1; 7 positions match TRBD1. Germline CDR1 reads LNHDA; CDR2 reads SQIVND (reference sequence). This CDR3 is built from 15 residues. V trimming: 4 bases; J trimming: 6 bases; junction bases outside the gene matches: 9. CDR3 in amino acids: CASSTTGQNGNEQFF. CDR3 nucleotide sequence: TGTGCCAGTAGTACTACGGGACAGAATGGCAATGAGCAGTTCTTC.

V usage is TRBV6-4 and J usage is TRBJ2-3, with TRBD1 matching over 8 bases. Trimming cost V 6 bases and J 6 bases; bases outside gene matches: 11. The CDR3 has 15 amino acids. The germline V gene has CDR1 MRHNA and CDR2 SNTAGT. Written as DNA, the CDR3 is TGTGCCAGCAGGACACCGGACAGGGCGGAGGATACGCAGTATTTT. This encodes CASRTPDRAEDTQYF.

This CDR3 is CASSYSVTGEWEQFF. CDR3 bases: TGTGCCAGCAGTTATTCCGTTACGGGGGAGTGGGAGCAGTTCTTC. The chain employs TRBV6-5 and TRBJ2-1; D is possibly TRBD2 (6 bases). The CDR3 loop spans 15 amino acids. The V and J ends lost 3 bases and 10 bases respectively, with 19 bases between them. Germline values: CDR1 MNHEY, CDR2 SVGAGI.

The V call is TRBV15, the J call TRBJ1-2; TRBD1 agrees at 7 bases. Trimming took 2 bases from V and 5 from J; bases not matched to a gene: 8. Germline V CDR1 and CDR2: LNHNV, YYDKDF (reference sequence). CDR3 length: 15 amino acids. The CDR3: CATSRHSGQEYGYTF. DNA of the CDR3: TGTGCCACCAGCAGACATTCCGGACAGGAGTATGGCTACACCTTC.

The CDR3 loop is CASSSNTEAFF. CDR3 DNA sequence: TGTGCCAGCAGCTCTAACACTGAAGCTTTCTTT. This chain joins TRBV11-1 and TRBJ1-1; D is ambiguous. With 4 bases removed from V and 2 bases from J, the gap between germline ends came to 2 bases. CDR3 length: 11 amino acids. Germline-derived CDR1 and CDR2 are SGHAT and FQDESV (reference sequence).

This chain connects TRBV18 to TRBJ1-5; 7 nucleotides agree with TRBD1. The V gene's germline CDR1 is KGHSH and CDR2 LQKENI. CDR3 length: 14 amino acids. V was pared by 3 bases and J by 4 bases, with 3 bases of the junction left unmatched. The CDR3 spells CASSPGTVNQPQHF. Written as DNA, the CDR3 is TGTGCCAGCTCACCCGGGACAGTAAATCAGCCCCAGCATTTT.

V usage is TRBV10-3 and J usage is TRBJ1-6; possible D gene TRBD1, 5 bases. The ends were cut back, 0 bases at V and 8 bases at J, with 8 bases in the middle. This CDR3 contains 14 residues. Germline assignment: CDR1 ENHRY and CDR2 SYGVKD. The DNA for the CDR3 is TGTGCCATCAGTGAGTCGGACAAGGATTCACCCCTCCACTTT. Amino acids: CAISESDKDSPLHF.

The V gene is TRBV7-9, the J gene TRBJ1-1, with a possible D match to TRBD1 (6 bases). The CDR3 is made up of 12 amino acids. Germline loops: CDR1 SEHNR, CDR2 FQNEAQ (reference sequence). Trimming removed 5 bases from V and 8 bases from J, with 12 bases in between. The CDR3 nucleotides read TGTGCCAGCAGCCCAACAGGGCCCGAAGCTTTCTTT. It yields the protein CASSPTGPEAFF. The full variable domain, with the rest looked up from reference TRBV7-9 and TRBJ1-1, is DTGVSQNPRHKITKRGQNVTFRCDPISEHNRLYWYRQTLGQGPEFLTYFQNEAQLEKSRLLSDRFSAERPKGSFSTLEIQRTEQGDSAMYLCASSPTGPEAFFGQGTRLTVV.

CDR3 loop: CASSRTSGASYEQYF. In DNA, the CDR3 is TGTGCCAGTAGTAGGACTAGCGGAGCTTCCTACGAGCAGTACTTC. The genes are TRBV19 and TRBJ2-7; 10 bases are a match to TRBD2. The CDR3 length is 15 residues. The trim removed 4 bases at V and 1 base at J, leaving 4 bases unmatched. Germline V CDR1 and CDR2: LNHDA, SQIVND (reference sequence).

This rearrangement joins TRBV3-1 (or the pseudogene TRBV3-2) to TRBJ1-1; possibly TRBD1 for D (5 bases). Germline assignment: CDR1 LGHDT and CDR2 YNNKEL (reference sequence). This CDR3 has 13 residues. Trimming shortened V by 4 bases and J by 4 bases, and 10 bases separated the two germline ends. The CDR3 region is CASSPHGGTEAFF. In DNA form, the CDR3 reads TGTGCCAGCAGCCCACACGGGGGCACTGAAGCTTTCTTT.

V usage is TRBV5-1 and J usage is TRBJ2-1; TRBD2 matches 7 bases. The trim removed 1 base at V and 9 bases at J, leaving 16 bases unmatched. From germline, CDR1 is SGHRS and CDR2 YFSETQ. CDR3 size: 17 residues. DNA for the CDR3: TGCGCCAGCAGCTTGTCCCCCGACAGTCTCGGCGGGAGTGAGCAGTTCTTC. This sequence encodes CASSLSPDSLGGSEQFF.

The chain employs TRBV5-4 and TRBJ2-7; weak D call: TRBD1 (7 bases). The CDR3 sequence is 15 residues long. V gave up 0 bases and J gave up 4 bases, with 14 bases separating them. Germline values: CDR1 SGHNT, CDR2 YYREEE (reference sequence). CDR3 sequence reads: CASSLGSGGLYEQYF. Written as DNA, the CDR3 is TGTGCCAGCAGCTTGGGGTCAGGGGGACTTTACGAGCAGTACTTC.

On this clone: Other DNA sequences of this sample code for an identical CDR3. This chain links TRBV7-9 with TRBJ2-7; D might be TRBD1 (6 bases). Trimming left V 4 bases short and J 3 bases short, with 7 bases between. The V gene's germline CDR1 is SEHNR and CDR2 FQNEAQ (reference sequence). The CDR3 consists of 12 residues. CDR3 sequence: CASSSQGYEQYF. The CDR3 DNA follows: TGTGCCAGCAGCTCACAGGGCTACGAGCAGTACTTC.

The chain links TRBV4-3 to TRBJ2-1, with TRBD1 as a possible D gene (5 bases). The CDR3 runs to 14 residues. With 0 bases removed from V and 8 bases from J, the gap between germline ends came to 11 bases. CDR1 and CDR2 (germline): LGHNA, YSLEER. CDR3 region: CASSQDAPQDEQFF. CDR3 coding DNA: TGCGCCAGCAGCCAAGATGCCCCACAGGATGAGCAGTTCTTC.

V and J are TRBV10-3 and TRBJ1-4; 7 positions match TRBD1. CDR1 and CDR2 (germline): ENHRY, SYGVKD. V lost 10 bases, J lost 4 bases, and 6 bases stayed unmatched. The CDR3 loop spans 13 amino acids. The DNA for the CDR3 is TGTGCCACGGGACAGATCCTTAATGAAAAACTGTTTTTT. As protein: CATGQILNEKLFF.

The J gene is TRBJ1-5, the V gene TRBV24-1, with D possibly being TRBD1 (5 bases). Germline assignment: CDR1 KGHDR and CDR2 SFDVKD. The CDR3 extends over 12 amino acids. The ends were cut back, 6 bases at V and 9 bases at J, with 11 bases in the middle. CDR3 bases: TGTGCCACCAGTCAGGGCCTAGGGCCCCAGCATTTT. Translating it yields CATSQGLGPQHF.

This chain uses TRBV3-1 (or the pseudogene TRBV3-2) with TRBJ2-7, with 10 bases aligning to TRBD2. Germline trimming cut 5 bases from V and 2 bases from J; bases unmatched to any gene: 6. CDR1 LGHDT and CDR2 YNNKEL come from the germline V gene (reference sequence). This CDR3 is built from 15 residues. The CDR3 DNA is TGTGCCAGCAGCAAGGCCAGCGGGGGGGCCTACGAGCAGTACTTC. Its translation: CASSKASGGAYEQYF.

The chain is built from TRBV27 and TRBJ1-6; 10 nucleotides align to TRBD1. CDR1 is MNHEY, CDR2 SMNVEV, per germline (reference sequence). Unmatched junction bases numbered 11, after V lost 4 bases and J lost 14 bases. CDR3 length: 15 residues. In DNA form, the CDR3 reads TGTGCCAGCAGTTCTACGACAGGGGGCGATAGGGCCCTCCACTTT. Protein sequence: CASSSTTGGDRALHF.

V is TRBV12-5 and J is TRBJ2-1; the D gene is possibly TRBD2 (6 bases). Deletions cut 5 bases from V and 6 bases from J, with 8 bases between. There are 12 residues in the CDR3. Germline CDR1 LGHNT, CDR2 FRNRAP. The CDR3: CASGPRGNEQFF. CDR3 sequence (DNA): TGTGCTAGTGGTCCGCGGGGCAATGAGCAGTTCTTC.

This chain connects TRBV3-1 (or the pseudogene TRBV3-2) to TRBJ2-3, with D tentatively TRBD2 (5 bases). The germline V gene encodes CDR1 LGHDT and CDR2 YNNKEL (reference sequence). Between the trimmed V and J ends, which lost 5 bases and 6 bases, there was a span of 15 bases. This CDR3 contains 14 residues. CDR3 residues: CASSSRDSFDTQYF. In nucleotides, the CDR3 is TGTGCCAGCAGCTCCCGGGATAGCTTTGATACGCAGTATTTT.

Of note for this clone: One end of the junction does not line up with germline, which may come from a read error. The J gene is TRBJ2-2, the V gene TRBV10-1; the match to TRBD2 covers 8 bases. Per germline, CDR1 WNHNN and CDR2 SYGVQD (reference sequence). The CDR3 length is 18 residues. The CDR3 is CASSEAGISGDFTGELFF. The CDR3 bases are TGCGCCAGTAGTGAAGCGGGGATTAGCGGGGACTTTACCGGGGAGCTGTTTTTT.

The V gene is TRBV5-1, the J gene TRBJ1-2, with 10 bases identical to TRBD1. Germline lookup yields CDR1 SGHRS and CDR2 YFSETQ. The CDR3 has 14 residues. V was pared by 0 bases and J by 6 bases, with 2 bases of the junction left unmatched. The CDR3 sequence is CASSLGQGADGYTF. The DNA for the CDR3 is TGCGCCAGCAGCTTGGGACAGGGGGCGGATGGCTACACCTTC.

V usage is TRBV6-5 and J usage is TRBJ2-1; 7 bases are shared with TRBD1. J was trimmed by 4 bases and V by 0 bases; bases with no gene match: 3. Germline lookup yields CDR1 MNHEY and CDR2 SVGAGI. CDR3 length equals 15 residues. The CDR3 loop reads CASSYSSGQYNEQFF. The CDR3 DNA reads TGTGCCAGCAGTTACTCGTCGGGACAGTACAATGAGCAGTTCTTC.

The chain has TRBV19 and TRBJ2-1; maybe TRBD1 (6 bases). This CDR3 comprises 15 residues. Trimming shortened V by 1 base and J by 6 bases, and 13 bases separated the two germline ends. The germline V gene has CDR1 LNHDA and CDR2 SQIVND (reference sequence). For the CDR3, the DNA is TGTGCCAGTAGTATAGGGGGGCCGGGTTCCAATGAGCAGTTCTTC. Translated: CASSIGGPGSNEQFF.

This chain joins TRBV5-1 and TRBJ2-5; perhaps TRBD2 as D (5 bases). The CDR3 runs 14 residues. The V gene's germline CDR1 is SGHRS and CDR2 YFSETQ. Trimming shortened V by 1 base and J by 5 bases, and 12 bases separated the two germline ends. CDR3 in amino acids: CASSLTEGGETQYF. In nucleotides, the CDR3 is TGCGCCAGCAGCTTGACCGAGGGTGGGGAGACCCAGTACTTC.

This clone was recorded only once. The chain has TRBV11-2 and TRBJ1-6, with unresolved D. The CDR3 has 13 residues. Germline V CDR1 and CDR2: SGHAT, FQNNGV. Trimming stripped 1 base from V and 13 bases from J, with 11 bases between. In DNA, the CDR3 is TGTGCCAGCAGCTTAGGAACAGTATCGCCCCTCCACTTT. This gives the protein CASSLGTVSPLHF.

The chain uses TRBV6-5 and TRBJ1-4, with D uncertain. The CDR3 spans 15 residues. V shed 7 bases and J shed 6 bases, with 18 bases lying between them. CDR1 and CDR2 from the germline V gene are MNHEY and SVGAGI. CDR3 sequence: CASNRYTSTDEKLFF. DNA of the CDR3: TGTGCCAGCAACCGCTACACCAGCACAGATGAAAAACTGTTTTTT.